Each of the 24 T cell receptor beta chains below was sequenced from the same sample in a study of early T cells in non-severe SARS-CoV-2 infection. TCRdb itself ran the 5' RACE reads through MiXCR, one entry per CDR3 protein. The sample contains under 140,000 distinct CDR3 sequences, about 12% of which appear only once. Here the sequenced sample was whole blood, taken at baseline. All receptors derive from an adult who was a healthcare worker with PCR-confirmed SARS-CoV-2 infection or an uninfected control (not recorded which).

This clonotype was found many times. J is TRBJ2-1 and V is TRBV28, with D tentatively TRBD2 (5 bases). Germline V gene sequence: CDR1 MDHEN, CDR2 SYDVKM. Trimming stripped 5 bases from V and 10 bases from J, with 15 bases between. The CDR3 is 13 amino acids. The CDR3 sequence: CASSPLTGSEQFF. The CDR3 DNA is TGTGCCAGCAGTCCCCTGACTGGGAGCGAGCAGTTCTTC.

The sample holds a few counts of this clonotype. This chain connects TRBV12-3 or TRBV12-4 to TRBJ1-1, with a possible D match to TRBD1 (5 bases). Between the trimmed V and J ends, which lost 1 base and 3 bases, there was a span of 9 bases. The CDR3 has 14 residues. CDR3 protein: CASSLEGSYTEAFF. CDR3 DNA sequence: TGTGCCAGCAGTTTAGAGGGGTCGTACACTGAAGCTTTCTTT.

The chain joins TRBV2 to TRBJ2-4, with D unclear. V was pared by 6 bases and J by 1 base, with 10 bases between. The CDR3 sequence is 14 residues long. The germline V gene has CDR1 SNHLY and CDR2 FYNNEI. The CDR3 region is CASSPDRAKNIQYF. The CDR3 nucleotides read TGTGCCAGCAGCCCGGATCGGGCCAAAAACATTCAGTACTTC. The complete variable domain, with remaining parts taken from reference TRBV2 and TRBJ2-4, reads EPEVTQTPSHQVTQMGQEVILRCVPISNHLYFYWYRQILGQKVEFLVSFYNNEISEKSEIFDDQFSVERPDGSNFTLKIRSTKLEDSAMYFCASSPDRAKNIQYFGAGTRLSVL.

This chain joins TRBV12-3 or TRBV12-4 and TRBJ1-3, with 7 bases fitting TRBD1. The CDR3 is made up of 15 amino acids. The J segment lost 3 bases and the V segment lost 6 bases, leaving 8 bases of the junction unmatched. The CDR3 sequence is CASSRNDRVGNTIYF. CDR3 DNA: TGTGCCAGCAGCCGGAACGACAGGGTTGGAAACACCATATATTTT.

On this clonotype: Germline is not matched at one junction end, which may reflect a read error. This chain links TRBV4-1 with TRBJ1-2; tentatively, D is TRBD1 (5 bases). CDR3 length: 12 amino acids. Germline values: CDR1 MGHRA, CDR2 YSYEKL. In DNA, the CDR3 is TGCGCCAGCAGCCTCAACCTGGGACCCGTACTCTTC. Encoded protein: CASSLNLGPVLF.

Only a few counts were recorded for this clonotype. The chain employs TRBV7-9 and TRBJ2-7, with TRBD1 identical over 7 bases. Germline CDR1 is SEHNR and CDR2 is FQNEAQ (reference sequence). This CDR3 region has 16 residues. V was pared by 6 bases and J by 1 base, with 12 bases of the junction left unmatched. The CDR3 loop is CASRSLLRDSSYEQYF. For the CDR3, the DNA is TGTGCCAGCAGGTCTCTCCTCCGGGACAGTTCCTACGAGCAGTACTTC.

This CDR3 reads CASSDAVNRGADYGYTF. In nucleotides, the CDR3 is TGTGCCAGCAGCGATGCGGTCAATCGGGGGGCTGACTATGGCTACACCTTC. V and J are TRBV7-6 and TRBJ1-2, with a weak D call TRBD1 (6 bases). The CDR3 length is 17 residues. V was pared by 5 bases and J by 3 bases, with 22 bases between. Germline V gene sequence: CDR1 SGHVS, CDR2 FNYEAQ.

This clonotype was counted only a few times. V usage is TRBV7-2 and J usage is TRBJ2-5; D not certain. This CDR3 is 14 amino acids long. Germline V gives CDR1 SGHTA, CDR2 FQGNSA. Between the trimmed V and J ends, which lost 3 bases and 1 base, there was a span of 9 bases. The CDR3 DNA sequence: TGTGCCAGCAGCTTCGGGTTTTTCCAAGAGACCCAGTACTTC. It translates to CASSFGFFQETQYF.

The J gene is TRBJ2-5, the V gene TRBV20-1, with TRBD1 matching over 7 bases. The CDR3 extends over 13 amino acids. Germline V CDR1 and CDR2: DFQATT, SNEGSKA (reference sequence). V shed 5 bases and J 5 bases; nucleotides not matched to a gene: 8. Here the CDR3 DNA reads TGCAGTGCTCGGGACAGTCCCGCGGAGACCCAGTACTTC. It is translated as CSARDSPAETQYF.

This clonotype came up a few times. V is TRBV3-1 and J is TRBJ1-1; no definite D call. Between the trimmed V and J ends, which lost 1 base and 0 bases, there was a span of 6 bases. CDR1 LGHDT and CDR2 YNNKEL come from the germline V gene (reference sequence). This CDR3 is built from 14 residues. Here the CDR3 reads CASSQAILNTEAFF. The CDR3 nucleotides are TGTGCCAGCAGCCAAGCTATCTTGAACACTGAAGCTTTCTTT.

This clonotype appeared a few times. The chain links TRBV9 to TRBJ2-1, with a possible D match to TRBD2 (6 bases). This CDR3 has 15 amino acids. CDR1 SGDLS and CDR2 YYNGEE come from the germline V gene. Trimming took off 5 bases at V and 3 bases at J, with 15 bases between the two ends. The chain's CDR3 is CASSVLGGIYNEQFF. CDR3 bases: TGTGCCAGCAGTGTTCTAGGAGGGATCTACAATGAGCAGTTCTTC.

The rearrangement links TRBV7-8 to TRBJ2-1, with 8 nucleotides matching TRBD2. V gave up 3 bases and J gave up 5 bases; unmatched junction bases: 6. Looked up from germline, CDR1 is SGHVS and CDR2 is FQNEAQ. The CDR3 totals 15 residues. The DNA for the CDR3 is TGTGCCAGCAGCTTTTCCTGGACTAGCCACAATGAGCAGTTCTTC. Amino acid sequence: CASSFSWTSHNEQFF.

At least ten counts were recorded for this clonotype. J is TRBJ2-1 and V is TRBV5-1; TRBD1 is a possible D gene (6 bases). The germline V and J ends were trimmed by 0 bases and 4 bases, with 14 bases remaining between them. The CDR3 has 16 amino acids. Germline V gives CDR1 SGHRS, CDR2 YFSETQ. CDR3 protein: CASSLVPGVEYNEQFF. As DNA, the CDR3 is TGCGCCAGCAGCTTGGTCCCAGGGGTCGAGTACAATGAGCAGTTCTTC.

This clonotype is a singleton in its sample. The CDR3 region is CASSSGPLQPQHF. The CDR3 DNA reads as TGTGCCAGCAGCTCTGGACCCTTACAGCCCCAGCATTTT. The chain couples TRBV7-2 to TRBJ1-5; no reliable D call. The CDR3 loop spans 13 amino acids. Trimming took off 4 bases at V and 7 bases at J, with 11 bases between the two ends. Germline lookup yields CDR1 SGHTA and CDR2 FQGNSA.

Ten or more counts support this clonotype. The V and J genes are TRBV11-2 and TRBJ2-2; no clear D gene. This CDR3 is 15 amino acids long. The germline V and J ends were trimmed by 3 bases and 1 base, with 9 bases remaining between them. The germline gives CDR1 SGHAT, CDR2 FQNNGV. The CDR3 reads CASSLRTVNTGELFF. CDR3 DNA sequence: TGTGCCAGCAGCTTGCGGACCGTGAACACCGGGGAGCTGTTTTTT.

J is TRBJ1-1 and V is TRBV6-1, with a possible D match to TRBD1 (5 bases). Trimming took 6 bases from V and 6 from J, leaving 14 bases between them. The CDR3 runs 13 residues. Germline V gives CDR1 MNHNS, CDR2 SASEGT. This CDR3 is CASSIGGRAEAFF. CDR3 DNA sequence: TGTGCCAGCAGCATTGGGGGAAGGGCTGAAGCTTTCTTT.

This clonotype turned up a few times. The V and J genes are TRBV6-5 and TRBJ2-5, with D unclear. CDR1 and CDR2 from the germline V gene are MNHEY and SVGAGI. Trimming shortened V by 0 bases and J by 7 bases, and 3 bases separated the two germline ends. The CDR3 contains 11 residues. CDR3 nucleotide sequence: TGTGCCAGCAGTTACTCAGGGACCCAGTACTTC. Encoded protein: CASSYSGTQYF.

This clonotype was counted a few times. This chain joins TRBV28 and TRBJ1-2; no firm D call. The length of the CDR3 is 15 residues. CDR1 MDHEN and CDR2 SYDVKM come from the germline V gene. The V end lost 3 bases, the J end lost 4 bases, and 15 bases lay between the germline ends. The CDR3 region has the DNA TGTGCCAGCAGTTTTGGGTTTACCGGTGTCTATGGCTACACCTTC. This sequence encodes CASSFGFTGVYGYTF.

This clonotype was picked up many times. The J gene is TRBJ1-1, the V gene TRBV5-1, with 7 bases that match TRBD1. The V gene end was trimmed by 4 bases and the J gene end by 3 bases; junction bases not matched to a gene: 9. The CDR3 loop spans 15 amino acids. From germline, CDR1 is SGHRS and CDR2 YFSETQ. CDR3 sequence (DNA): TGCGCCAGCAGCGCGACGGGACAGACTTACACTGAAGCTTTCTTT. Translating gives CASSATGQTYTEAFF.

This clonotype was detected only a few times. The chain links TRBV11-2 to TRBJ1-1; D gene uncertain. V was shortened by 1 base and J by 8 bases, with 8 bases between the two germline ends. Looked up from germline, CDR1 is SGHAT and CDR2 is FQNNGV. This CDR3 spans 12 amino acids. DNA for the CDR3: TGTGCCAGCAGCTTAGTTGGCAGGGAAGCTTTCTTT. Translating it yields CASSLVGREAFF.

The rearrangement uses TRBV6-1 and TRBJ2-7; D is tentatively TRBD1 or TRBD2 (5 bases each). The CDR3 loop spans 14 amino acids. Trimming took off 5 bases at V and 3 bases at J, with 14 bases between the two ends. Looked up from germline, CDR1 is MNHNS and CDR2 is SASEGT. CDR3 sequence: CASSRGPRLYEQYF. In nucleotides, the CDR3 is TGTGCCAGCAGTCGGGGCCCGAGACTCTACGAGCAGTACTTC.

Ten or more counts support this clonotype. The chain has TRBV7-2 and TRBJ1-1, with D unclear. Germline V gene data show CDR1 as SGHTA and CDR2 as FQGNSA. Deletions cut 5 bases from V and 11 bases from J, with 12 bases between. The CDR3 loop spans 11 amino acids. In DNA form, the CDR3 reads TGTGCCAGCAGCCCTAACACGGGGGCTTTCTTT. Translated, it gives CASSPNTGAFF.

This clonotype was found many times. The chain links TRBV28 to TRBJ2-7; D gene ambiguous. Trimming took 2 bases from V and 2 from J, leaving 4 bases between them. CDR1 and CDR2 from the germline V gene are MDHEN and SYDVKM. The CDR3 is 12 residues long. The CDR3 region has the DNA TGTGCCAGCAGTTTAAATACCTACGAGCAGTACTTC. It codes for CASSLNTYEQYF.

This clonotype has just a few counts. One end of the junction is discordant with germline, which a read error may explain. The chain couples TRBV3-1 to TRBJ1-4; D remains ambiguous. This CDR3 comprises 13 residues. Germline V CDR1 and CDR2: LGHDT, YNNKEL (reference sequence). CDR3: CASSLKGGGGREF. CDR3 nucleotides: TGTGCCAGCAGCCTGAAGGGCGGCGGCGGGCGGGAGTTT.